The source of this TCR beta chain is a study of cytomegalovirus exposure and HLA in healthy donors. Study-wide background: There were 70 million to 95 million unique TCRs (from HLA-typed donors) in an early data release. Overall study results and limits: There were some public TCRs occurring in many donors, but most TCR sequences were rare.

Turning to this clone: Its target is not known.

With 60 Vbeta and 13 Jbeta primers, the PCR was carried out. Repertoires were generated with immunoSEQ multiplex PCR, while TCRdb's copy carries only in-frame clones and drops some. This table has about 140,000 clones, more than 75% appearing once. The TCR sequence derives from a woman between 50 and 59 years old in good health and CMV-seropositive. The source material was PBMCs.

The CDR3 DNA reads TGTGCCAGCAGCACGACAGTTATGAACACTGAAGCTTTCTTT. Its protein product is CASSTTVMNTEAFF. The chain employs TRBV7-8 and TRBJ1-1; a weak D match, TRBD1 (5 bases). Trimming cost V 5 bases and J 0 bases, with 10 bases left between them. This CDR3 has 14 residues. Germline V gene data show CDR1 as SGHVS and CDR2 as FQNEAQ. Full variable domain (missing parts from reference TRBV7-8 and TRBJ1-1): GAGVSQSPRYKVAKRGQDVALRCDPISGHVSLFWYQQALGQGPEFLTYFQNEAQLDKSGLPSDRFFAERPEGSVSTLKIQRTQQEDSAVYLCASSTTVMNTEAFFGQGTRLTVV.